This T cell receptor beta chain was identified in a study of T cells after yellow fever vaccination. Study context: SMART-Seq v4 Ultra Low Input prepared the low-cell-number fractions.

TCRdb recomputed calls from the 5' RACE reads with MiXCR, one row per CDR3 protein. The sample includes some 320,000 distinct CDR3 sequences, roughly 4.3% of them seen just once. The table lists this clonotype with a few counts. A read error may account for a junction end that differs from germline. The CDR3 has 12 amino acids. CDR1 and CDR2 from the germline V gene are LNHDA and SQIVND (reference sequence). This TCR derives from a man aged 18 to 30 who received the YFV17D yellow fever vaccine. This sample comprised PBMCs, obtained 5 days after the yellow fever booster vaccination. The rearrangement links TRBV19 to TRBJ2-1, with 9 nucleotides matching TRBD2. In DNA form, the CDR3 reads TGTGCCAGTAGTCCAGAGGGACTAGCTTGGGTCTTC. Amino acids: CASSPEGLAWVF. The full variable domain, rest sourced from reference TRBV19 and TRBJ2-1, is DGGITQSPKYLFRKEGQNVTLSCEQNLNHDAMYWYRQDPGQGLRLIYYSQIVNDFQKGDIAEGYSVSREKKESFPLTVTSAQKNPTAFYLCASSPEGLAWVFGPGTRLTVL.